These 15 T cell receptor beta chains share one sample of origin, sequenced in a study of T cells in Graves' hyperthyroidism and ophthalmopathy. Amplified TCR beta CDR3 regions derived from RNA transcripts. During a first-round RT-PCR of the TCR CDR3, the HTBI primer set was used. A single record per CDR3 protein comes from TCRdb applying MiXCR to the multiplex PCR reads. The sample carries over 500,000 distinct CDR3 sequences, roughly a sixth recorded once. The sequenced sample was blood. The receptors shown here come from a woman in her late teens or twenties with Graves' ophthalmopathy.

This clonotype was observed a handful of times. The V call is TRBV6-1, the J call TRBJ2-1, with D perhaps matching TRBD1 (6 bases). Germline V gene data show CDR1 as MNHNS and CDR2 as SASEGT. Trimming cost V 3 bases and J 4 bases, with 13 bases left between them. The CDR3 has 15 amino acids. CDR3 DNA: TGTGCCAGCAGTGATTGGCAGGGGTCTTACAATGAGCAGTTCTTC. Its protein is CASSDWQGSYNEQFF.

This clonotype has just a few counts. The chain carries TRBV4-1 and TRBJ2-1; 10 nucleotides agree with TRBD2. The CDR3 has 16 residues. Trimming at V came to 2 bases and at J to 4 bases, leaving 5 bases not matched to a gene. Germline V gene sequence: CDR1 MGHRA, CDR2 YSYEKL. This chain's CDR3 is CASSQPGTSAYNEQFF. In nucleotides, the CDR3 is TGCGCCAGCAGCCAACCAGGGACTAGCGCTTACAATGAGCAGTTCTTC.

This clonotype was detected once. This chain uses TRBV7-9 with TRBJ1-2; no firm D call. The CDR3 is 14 amino acids. Trimming left V 4 bases short and J 4 bases short, with 13 bases between. Per the germline V gene, CDR1 is SEHNR and CDR2 is FQNEAQ (reference sequence). The CDR3 nucleotides read TGTGCCAGCAGCTCGGGTCCTCCTGGCTATGGCTACACCTTC. Amino acid sequence: CASSSGPPGYGYTF.

This clonotype was observed at least ten times. This rearrangement joins TRBV4-1 to TRBJ2-5; 7 nucleotides match TRBD2. CDR3 length: 15 residues. Germline values: CDR1 MGHRA, CDR2 YSYEKL. V was clipped by 4 bases and J by 4 bases; unmatched bases: 9. DNA for the CDR3: TGCGCCAGCAGCCCACCGGGGCGGGAGTTAGAGACCCAGTACTTC. Protein: CASSPPGRELETQYF.

This clonotype has more than one count but fewer than ten. The chain joins TRBV5-1 to TRBJ2-7; 7 bases align to TRBD1. This CDR3 has 12 amino acids. V trimming: 9 bases; J trimming: 5 bases; junction bases outside the gene matches: 8. Germline loops: CDR1 SGHRS, CDR2 YFSETQ. CDR3 loop: CANRKTGDEQYF. The DNA of the CDR3 is TGCGCCAACAGGAAAACAGGGGACGAGCAGTACTTC.

J is TRBJ1-2 and V is TRBV6-5; possibly TRBD1 for D (5 bases). Germline CDR1 reads MNHEY; CDR2 reads SVGAGI. This CDR3 comprises 12 residues. Trimming took 2 bases from V and 8 from J, leaving 9 bases between them. The CDR3 region has the DNA TGTGCCAGCAGTTACGAAGGGGACGGCTACACCTTC. It is translated as CASSYEGDGYTF.

The chain carries TRBV18 and TRBJ2-1; 9 bases align to TRBD1. Trimming cost V 3 bases and J 8 bases; bases outside gene matches: 8. This CDR3 has 15 amino acids. Germline CDR1 is KGHSH and CDR2 is LQKENI. The chain's CDR3 is CASSPGGTGSHEQFF. CDR3 coding DNA: TGTGCCAGCTCACCCGGGGGGACAGGGTCGCATGAGCAGTTCTTC.

This clonotype was picked up a small number of times. V gene TRBV7-9 combines with J gene TRBJ1-2, with D possibly being TRBD1 (6 bases). Trimming took off 1 base at V and 6 bases at J, with 18 bases between the two ends. Looked up from germline, CDR1 is SEHNR and CDR2 is FQNEAQ (reference sequence). The CDR3 consists of 16 residues. CDR3 residues: CASSLGGRDIKDGYTF. The DNA of the CDR3 is TGTGCCAGCAGCTTAGGGGGTCGGGACATAAAAGATGGCTACACCTTC.

This clonotype was recorded at least ten times. J is TRBJ2-7 and V is TRBV7-6; 7 bases fit TRBD1. This CDR3 contains 15 residues. J gave up 2 bases and V 3 bases, and 7 bases lay outside the gene matches. Germline CDR1 SGHVS, CDR2 FNYEAQ. Here the CDR3 reads CASSLGTDVTYEQYF. CDR3 in DNA: TGTGCCAGCAGCTTGGGGACAGATGTCACCTACGAGCAGTACTTC.

This clonotype was seen more than once but under ten times. This chain joins TRBV6-5 and TRBJ2-1; D is undetermined. Germline CDR1 and CDR2: MNHEY and SVGAGI. The CDR3 extends over 14 amino acids. With 0 bases removed from V and 8 bases from J, the gap between germline ends came to 11 bases. The CDR3 reads CASSYSIRGDEQFF. CDR3 DNA: TGTGCCAGCAGTTACTCGATCCGTGGAGATGAGCAGTTCTTC.

This clonotype showed up many times. V and J are TRBV20-1 and TRBJ2-3, with TRBD2 matching 7 bases. This CDR3 comprises 14 residues. Germline values: CDR1 DFQATT, CDR2 SNEGSKA (reference sequence). The CDR3 protein is CTILGLSGTDTQYF. In DNA form, the CDR3 reads TGCACAATACTGGGACTTAGCGGGACAGATACGCAGTATTTT.

This clonotype was counted at least ten times. The chain combines TRBV3-1 with TRBJ2-5, with D unclear. CDR1 LGHDT and CDR2 YNNKEL come from the germline V gene (reference sequence). V was trimmed by 4 bases and J by 5 bases, leaving 8 bases between them. The CDR3 is 12 amino acids. CDR3 loop: CASSPPLETQYF. Written as DNA, the CDR3 is TGTGCCAGCAGCCCCCCGCTGGAGACCCAGTACTTC.

As concerns this clonotype: This sequence may be a read error, since a much larger clone differs from it by one base. In DNA, the CDR3 is TGTGCCAGCAATTTTTCGGGAGCCACAGATACGCAGTATTTT. Translation: CASNFSGATDTQYF. The genes are TRBV27 and TRBJ2-3; maybe TRBD2 (6 bases). The CDR3 runs to 14 residues. Trimming shortened V by 7 bases and J by 2 bases, and 13 bases separated the two germline ends. Germline CDR1 reads MNHEY; CDR2 reads SMNVEV (reference sequence).

The chain is built from TRBV30 and TRBJ1-3; the D is unclear. Germline assignment: CDR1 GTSNPN and CDR2 SVGIG (reference sequence). The CDR3 loop spans 12 amino acids. Between the trimmed V and J ends, which lost 7 bases and 4 bases, there was a span of 11 bases. The CDR3 DNA is TGTGCCTATCGACTACGGGGAAACACCATATATTTT. This sequence encodes CAYRLRGNTIYF.

At least ten counts were recorded for this clonotype. V gene TRBV12-3 or TRBV12-4 combines with J gene TRBJ1-1; D is unresolved. Trimming took off 4 bases at V and 5 bases at J, with 11 bases between the two ends. The CDR3 spans 13 residues. CDR3 residues: CASSWAGGTEAFF. The CDR3 nucleotides are TGTGCCAGCAGTTGGGCCGGAGGGACTGAAGCTTTCTTT.